Shown below are 4 T cell receptor beta chains from a single sample sequenced in a study of sequential checkpoint blockade in melanoma. This table comes from immunoSEQ multiplex PCR, and its TCRdb copy is limited to in-frame clones, with some not included. The table shows about 30,000 clones, with about 89% occurring only once. The treatment here: randomized to nivolumab then ipilimumab (arm A) or the reverse (arm B). Sequencing was performed on CD8+ T cells sorted from blood (inferred from file names), taken from a patient given nivolumab and ipilimumab in sequence. These receptors were collected from a human donor with melanoma.

This chain links TRBV11-1 with TRBJ2-7, with 8 bases lining up with TRBD1. Germline values: CDR1 SGHAT, CDR2 FQDESV (reference sequence). After removal of 3 bases from V and 1 base from J, the junction contained 2 bases not matched to a gene. The CDR3 loop spans 14 amino acids. The CDR3 sequence: CASSLTGVSYEQYV. The CDR3 DNA reads as TGTGCCAGCAGCTTGACAGGGGTATCCTACGAGCAGTACGTC.

The genes are TRBV27 and TRBJ2-7; D might be TRBD1 (5 bases). The V end was cut by 3 bases, the J end by 0 bases, with 12 bases between. Germline loops: CDR1 MNHEY, CDR2 SMNVEV (reference sequence). The CDR3 extends over 15 amino acids. The CDR3 region has the DNA TGTGCCAGCAGTTTTTCAGGGCTTAGCTCCTACGAGCAGTACTTC. It translates to CASSFSGLSSYEQYF.

The J gene is TRBJ2-1, the V gene TRBV19; no clear D gene. CDR1 is LNHDA, CDR2 SQIVND, per germline (reference sequence). The V end was cut by 5 bases, the J end by 7 bases, with 9 bases between. This CDR3 is built from 12 residues. CDR3 sequence: CASSLARNEQFF. The CDR3 DNA is TGTGCCAGTAGTCTCGCGCGAAATGAGCAGTTCTTC. The whole variable domain, filled in from reference TRBV19 and TRBJ2-1, reads DGGITQSPKYLFRKEGQNVTLSCEQNLNHDAMYWYRQDPGQGLRLIYYSQIVNDFQKGDIAEGYSVSREKKESFPLTVTSAQKNPTAFYLCASSLARNEQFFGPGTRLTVL.

This clone was recorded only once. The chain has TRBV13 and TRBJ2-1; D uncertain. V lost 2 bases and J lost 8, with 10 bases in between. The germline gives CDR1 PRHDT, CDR2 FYEKMQ (reference sequence). This CDR3 has 13 amino acids. The CDR3 sequence is CASSLPLGYEQFF. The DNA of the CDR3 is TGTGCCAGCAGCTTACCCCTAGGTTATGAGCAGTTCTTC.